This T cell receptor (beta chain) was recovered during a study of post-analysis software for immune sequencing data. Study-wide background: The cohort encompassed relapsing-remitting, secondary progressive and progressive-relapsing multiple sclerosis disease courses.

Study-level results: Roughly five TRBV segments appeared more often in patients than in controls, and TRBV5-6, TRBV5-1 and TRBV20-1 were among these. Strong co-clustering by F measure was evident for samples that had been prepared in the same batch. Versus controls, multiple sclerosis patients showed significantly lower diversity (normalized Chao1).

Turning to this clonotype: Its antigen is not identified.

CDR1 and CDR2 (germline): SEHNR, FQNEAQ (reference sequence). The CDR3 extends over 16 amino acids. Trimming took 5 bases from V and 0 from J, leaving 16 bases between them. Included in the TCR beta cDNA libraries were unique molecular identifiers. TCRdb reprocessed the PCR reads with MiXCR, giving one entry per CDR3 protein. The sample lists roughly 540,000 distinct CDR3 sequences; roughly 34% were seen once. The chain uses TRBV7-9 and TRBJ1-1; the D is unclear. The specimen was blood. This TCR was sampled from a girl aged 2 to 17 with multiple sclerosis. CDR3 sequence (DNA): TGTGCCAGCAGCCCCCTCGGGGTTCTTTTGAACACTGAAGCTTTCTTT. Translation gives CASSPLGVLLNTEAFF.